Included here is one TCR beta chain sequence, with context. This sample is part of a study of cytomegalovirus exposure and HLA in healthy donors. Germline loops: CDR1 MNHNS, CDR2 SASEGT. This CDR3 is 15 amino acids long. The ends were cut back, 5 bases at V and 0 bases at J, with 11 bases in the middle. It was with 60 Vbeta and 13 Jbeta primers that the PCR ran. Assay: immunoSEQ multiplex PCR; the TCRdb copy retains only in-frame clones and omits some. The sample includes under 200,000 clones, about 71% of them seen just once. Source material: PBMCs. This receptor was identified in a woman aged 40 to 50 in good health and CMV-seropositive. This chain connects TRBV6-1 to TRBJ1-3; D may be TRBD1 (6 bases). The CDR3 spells CASSLEQGSGNTIYF. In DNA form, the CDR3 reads TGTGCCAGCAGTCTTGAACAGGGCTCTGGAAACACCATATATTTT.